The clone carrying this T cell receptor (beta chain) was counted ten times or more. The time point is: newly diagnosed GD, antithyroid drugs for less than 3 months. The TCR library was made from RNA that had been extracted from PBMCs in TRIzol. Libraries of TCR beta came from iRepertoire HTBI primers plus Arm-PCR of CDR3 regions. Each CDR3 protein gets one entry after TCRdb re-called the multiplex PCR reads with MiXCR. This table holds around 400,000 distinct CDR3 sequences, about 16% found once. Germline assignment: CDR1 KGHSH and CDR2 LQKENI. The length of the CDR3 is 14 residues. V was shortened by 0 bases and J by 0 bases, with 5 bases between the two germline ends. This sample is drawn from a study of regulatory T cells in long-lasting Graves disease. Background on the study: Graves' patients, diagnosed recently, had received antithyroid drugs under 3 months.

The specimen was peripheral blood mononuclear cells (PBMCs), collected at new diagnosis, from a patient treated with antithyroid drugs. The receptor was isolated from a female donor with Graves disease. The rearrangement joins TRBV18 to TRBJ1-1; D remains ambiguous. CDR3 region: CASSPPALNTEAFF. The CDR3 nucleotides read TGTGCCAGCTCACCACCCGCACTGAACACTGAAGCTTTCTTT.